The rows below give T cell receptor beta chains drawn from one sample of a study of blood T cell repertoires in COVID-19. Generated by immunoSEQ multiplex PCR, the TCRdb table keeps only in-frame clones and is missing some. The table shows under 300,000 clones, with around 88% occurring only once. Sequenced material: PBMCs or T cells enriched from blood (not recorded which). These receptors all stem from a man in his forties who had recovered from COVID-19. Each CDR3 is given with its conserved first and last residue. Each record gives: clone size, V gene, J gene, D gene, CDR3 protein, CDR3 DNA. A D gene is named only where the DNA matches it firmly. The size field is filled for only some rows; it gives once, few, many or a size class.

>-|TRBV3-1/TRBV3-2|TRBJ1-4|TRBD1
CASSPQQGWTNEKLFF
TGTGCCAGCAGCCCACAACAGGGGTGGACTAATGAAAAACTGTTTTTT
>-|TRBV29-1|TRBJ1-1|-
CSVQQVLGTEAFF
TGCAGCGTTCAACAGGTTTTGGGGACTGAAGCTTTCTTT
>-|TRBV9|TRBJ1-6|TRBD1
CASSPRTGDNSPLHF
TGTGCCAGCAGCCCCCGGACAGGGGATAATTCACCCCTCCACTTT
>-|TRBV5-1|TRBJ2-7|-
CASSLRSPTVRTSYEQYF
TGCGCCAGCAGCTTGAGATCCCCGACAGTTCGAACTTCCTACGAGCAGTACTTC
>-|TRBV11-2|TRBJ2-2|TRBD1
CASSLTGPNTGELFF
TGTGCCAGCAGCCTGACAGGGCCGAACACCGGGGAGCTGTTTTTT
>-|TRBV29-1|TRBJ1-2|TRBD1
CSAPGQGNLANYGYTF
TGCAGCGCTCCGGGACAGGGGAATCTTGCTAACTATGGCTACACCTTC
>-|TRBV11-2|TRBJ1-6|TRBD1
CASSLVQGRPNSPLHF
TGTGCCAGCAGCTTAGTACAGGGGCGCCCTAATTCACCCCTCCACTTT
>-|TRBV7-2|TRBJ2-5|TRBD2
CASSLMGGWETQYF
TGTGCCAGCAGCCTAATGGGGGGGTGGGAGACCCAGTACTTC
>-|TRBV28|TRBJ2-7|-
CASSLPGGLWGSVYEQYF
TGTGCCAGCAGCCTACCGGGGGGCCTCTGGGGGAGTGTCTACGAGCAGTACTTC
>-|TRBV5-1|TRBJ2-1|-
CASTLPGNEQFF
TGCGCCAGCACCTTGCCGGGGAATGAGCAGTTCTTC
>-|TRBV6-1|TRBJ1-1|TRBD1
CASREGQGNTEAFF
TGTGCCAGCAGGGAAGGACAGGGTAACACTGAAGCTTTCTTT
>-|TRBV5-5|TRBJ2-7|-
CASSQGYEQYF
TGTGCCAGCAGCCAGGGCTACGAGCAGTACTTC
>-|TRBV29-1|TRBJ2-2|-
CSVGHPNTGELFF
TGCAGCGTCGGACACCCGAACACCGGGGAGCTGTTTTTT
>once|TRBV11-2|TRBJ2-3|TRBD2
CASSSIGGRGDTQYF
TGTGCCAGCAGCTCCATCGGCGGGAGGGGAGATACGCAGTATTTT
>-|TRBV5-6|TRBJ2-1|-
CASSSITPGQPQSYNEQFF
TGTGCCAGCAGCTCTATTACGCCGGGACAACCTCAATCCTACAATGAGCAGTTCTTC
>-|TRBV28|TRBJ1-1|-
CASSRPQENTEAFF
TGTGCCAGCAGTCGACCACAGGAAAACACTGAAGCTTTCTTT
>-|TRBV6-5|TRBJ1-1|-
CASSYGPLNTEAFF
TGTGCCAGCAGTTACGGCCCATTGAACACTGAAGCTTTCTTT
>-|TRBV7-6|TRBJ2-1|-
CASSFTVSTYNEQFF
TGTGCCAGCAGCTTCACCGTTTCGACATACAATGAGCAGTTCTTC
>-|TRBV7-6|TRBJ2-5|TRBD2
CASSLGTSGRETQYF
TGTGCCAGCAGCTTAGGGACTAGCGGGAGGGAGACCCAGTACTTC
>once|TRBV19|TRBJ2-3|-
CASSPSGYYGDTQYF
TGTGCCAGTAGTCCCAGCGGGTATTATGGAGATACGCAGTATTTT
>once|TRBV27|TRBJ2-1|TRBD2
CASAGPGLGGSNEQFF
TGTGCCAGCGCCGGTCCGGGACTAGGAGGGTCCAATGAGCAGTTCTTC
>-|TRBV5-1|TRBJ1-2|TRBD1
CASSLAGGLRNYGYTF
TGCGCCAGCAGCTTGGCAGGGGGTCTAAGGAACTATGGCTACACCTTC
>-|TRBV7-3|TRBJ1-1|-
CASSLNPAGRTEAFF
TGTGCCAGCAGCTTAAATCCGGCAGGGAGGACTGAAGCTTTCTTT
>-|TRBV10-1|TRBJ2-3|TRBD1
CASSDPRQGATDTQYF
TGCGCCAGCAGTGACCCGAGACAGGGGGCCACAGATACGCAGTATTTT
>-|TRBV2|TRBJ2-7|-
CASSLEAEQYF
TGTGCCAGCAGTCTTGAGGCAGAGCAGTACTTC
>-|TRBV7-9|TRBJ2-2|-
CASSSRASIVSGELFF
TGTGCCAGCAGCTCCCGAGCGAGTATCGTATCGGGGGAGCTGTTTTTT
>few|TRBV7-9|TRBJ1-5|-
CASSRGQLDQPQHF
TGTGCCAGCAGCCGAGGCCAGCTGGATCAGCCCCAGCATTTT
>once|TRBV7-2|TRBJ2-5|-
CASSYHTQASLKTQYF
TGTGCCAGCAGCTATCATACCCAAGCTAGTCTGAAGACCCAGTACTTC
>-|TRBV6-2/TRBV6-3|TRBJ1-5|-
CASSYVGNQPQHF
TGTGCCAGCAGTTACGTCGGCAATCAGCCCCAGCATTTT
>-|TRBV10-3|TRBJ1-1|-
CAISEGGGRTEAFF
TGTGCCATCAGTGAGGGCGGGGGAAGGACTGAAGCTTTCTTT
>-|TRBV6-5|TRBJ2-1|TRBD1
CASSSGQGFLRDEQFF
TGTGCCAGCAGTTCAGGACAGGGATTCCTTAGGGATGAGCAGTTCTTC
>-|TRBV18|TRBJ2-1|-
CASSPGQATYNEQFF
TGTGCCAGCTCACCGGGACAAGCCACCTACAATGAGCAGTTCTTC
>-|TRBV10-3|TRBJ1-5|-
CAISDSGGNQPQHF
TGTGCCATCAGTGATTCAGGCGGCAATCAGCCCCAGCATTTT
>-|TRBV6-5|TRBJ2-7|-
CASSYAGHEQYF
TGTGCCAGCAGTTACGCGGGCCACGAGCAGTACTTC
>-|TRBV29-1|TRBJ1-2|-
CSVEKPGFNYGYTF
TGCAGCGTTGAAAAACCGGGTTTTAACTATGGCTACACCTTC
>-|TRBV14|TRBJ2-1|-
CASSPEVVVSNEQFF
TGTGCCAGCAGCCCCGAGGTGGTTGTGTCCAATGAGCAGTTCTTC
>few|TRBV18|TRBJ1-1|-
CASCPNQGYTEAFF
TGTGCCAGCTGCCCAAACCAGGGGTACACTGAAGCTTTCTTT
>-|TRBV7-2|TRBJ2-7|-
CASSLRLIYEQYF
TGTGCCAGCAGCTTGCGACTAATCTACGAGCAGTACTTC
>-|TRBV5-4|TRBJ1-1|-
CASSLIGSAAFF
TGTGCCAGCAGCCTGATAGGGAGCGCGGCTTTCTTT
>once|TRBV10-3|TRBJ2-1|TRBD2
CAIGVTGGGPYNEQFF
TGTGCCATCGGGGTTACCGGGGGAGGGCCCTACAATGAGCAGTTCTTC